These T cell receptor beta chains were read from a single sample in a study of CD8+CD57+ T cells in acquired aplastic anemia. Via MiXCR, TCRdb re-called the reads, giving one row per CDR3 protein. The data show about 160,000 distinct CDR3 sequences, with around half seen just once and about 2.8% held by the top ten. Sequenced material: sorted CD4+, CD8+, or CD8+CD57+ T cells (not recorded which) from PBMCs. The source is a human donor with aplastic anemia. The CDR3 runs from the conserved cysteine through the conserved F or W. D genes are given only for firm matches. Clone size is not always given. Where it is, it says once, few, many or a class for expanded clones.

cdr3_nt: TGTGCCAGTAGGTGGCAGGGGAAAACTGAAGCTTTCTTT; cdr3_aa: CASRWQGKTEAFF; j_call: TRBJ1-1; d_call: .; clone_size: once; v_call: TRBV19
cdr3_nt: TGTGCCATCAGTGATCCTAGCGCAAGGGAGACCTACGAGCAGTACTTC; cdr3_aa: CAISDPSARETYEQYF; j_call: TRBJ2-7; d_call: .; clone_size: many; v_call: TRBV10-3
cdr3_nt: TGTGCCAGCACCCAAGGTAGCGGGAGGGTGTACGAGCAGTACTTC; cdr3_aa: CASTQGSGRVYEQYF; j_call: TRBJ2-7; d_call: TRBD2; clone_size: many; v_call: TRBV28
cdr3_nt: TGTGCCAGTTTGCCGGGACTCGGTTCACCCCTCCACTTT; cdr3_aa: CASLPGLGSPLHF; j_call: TRBJ1-6; d_call: .; clone_size: .; v_call: TRBV19
cdr3_nt: TGCAGCGTTTTCAGGCAGGCGTCCGCAACCTACGAGCAGTACTTC; cdr3_aa: CSVFRQASATYEQYF; j_call: TRBJ2-7; d_call: .; clone_size: .; v_call: TRBV29-1
cdr3_nt: TGTGCCATCAAAGGGACTAGCGGGAGGGTGGAGACCCAGTACTTC; cdr3_aa: CAIKGTSGRVETQYF; j_call: TRBJ2-5; d_call: TRBD2; clone_size: few; v_call: TRBV10-3
cdr3_nt: TGTGCCAGCATTCAGAACACCGGGGAGCTGTTTTTT; cdr3_aa: CASIQNTGELFF; j_call: TRBJ2-2; d_call: .; clone_size: .; v_call: TRBV2
cdr3_nt: TGTGCCAGCAGCCTGCGAACCCATCAGCCCCAGCATTTT; cdr3_aa: CASSLRTHQPQHF; j_call: TRBJ1-5; d_call: .; clone_size: few; v_call: TRBV7-8
cdr3_nt: TGTGCCAGCAGTACCTACTACGAGCAGTACTTC; cdr3_aa: CASSTYYEQYF; j_call: TRBJ2-7; d_call: .; clone_size: .; v_call: TRBV28
cdr3_nt: TGTGCCATCAGGGACAGGGAGGAGGTTAACACTGAAGCTTTCTTT; cdr3_aa: CAIRDREEVNTEAFF; j_call: TRBJ1-1; d_call: TRBD1; clone_size: .; v_call: TRBV10-3
cdr3_nt: TGTGCCAGCAAAGGTAGCGGTTACTACGAGCAGTACTTC; cdr3_aa: CASKGSGYYEQYF; j_call: TRBJ2-7; d_call: .; clone_size: .; v_call: TRBV7-9
cdr3_nt: TGTGCCAGCAGCGTACGACAGGGGATGAACTATGGCTACACCTTC; cdr3_aa: CASSVRQGMNYGYTF; j_call: TRBJ1-2; d_call: TRBD1; clone_size: .; v_call: TRBV7-9
cdr3_nt: TGCAGTGCCACCTCCTCGACAGGGCAAGAGACCCAGTACTTC; cdr3_aa: CSATSSTGQETQYF; j_call: TRBJ2-5; d_call: TRBD1; clone_size: many; v_call: TRBV20-1
cdr3_nt: TGTGCCAGCGCGGGAGGGTACGAGCAGTACTTC; cdr3_aa: CASAGGYEQYF; j_call: TRBJ2-7; d_call: TRBD2; clone_size: many; v_call: TRBV11-3
cdr3_nt: TGCGCCAGCAGGGCAGGACAGGAGAACACCGGGGAGCTGTTTTTT; cdr3_aa: CASRAGQENTGELFF; j_call: TRBJ2-2; d_call: TRBD1; clone_size: .; v_call: TRBV10-1
cdr3_nt: TGCAGCGTTGGTTCCAGCGGGGGGAAGACCCAGTACTTC; cdr3_aa: CSVGSSGGKTQYF; j_call: TRBJ2-5; d_call: TRBD2; clone_size: .; v_call: TRBV29-1
cdr3_nt: TGTGCCATCAGTGAGTTTATGGGAGGAAACACCATATATTTT; cdr3_aa: CAISEFMGGNTIYF; j_call: TRBJ1-3; d_call: .; clone_size: few; v_call: TRBV10-3
cdr3_nt: TGTGCCAGCACCACGGACAGGGGAGACGAGCAGTACTTC; cdr3_aa: CASTTDRGDEQYF; j_call: TRBJ2-7; d_call: TRBD1; clone_size: many; v_call: TRBV5-4
cdr3_nt: TGTGCCAGCAGTTACCCAGCGGGTTCTTCCTACGAGCAGTACTTC; cdr3_aa: CASSYPAGSSYEQYF; j_call: TRBJ2-7; d_call: .; clone_size: many; v_call: TRBV6-2/TRBV6-3
cdr3_nt: TGTGCCACCAGCAGAGGTGGGACTAGCGGGAGGAGGGGGCAGTTCTTC; cdr3_aa: CATSRGGTSGRRGQFF; j_call: TRBJ2-1; d_call: TRBD2; clone_size: few; v_call: TRBV15
cdr3_nt: TGCGCCAGCAGCCCAGGGGACAGGGAAAAAGAGACCCAGTACTTC; cdr3_aa: CASSPGDREKETQYF; j_call: TRBJ2-5; d_call: TRBD1; clone_size: many; v_call: TRBV5-1
cdr3_nt: TGTGCCAGCAGTTTGCGTAATATGGGGGAGACCCAGTACTTC; cdr3_aa: CASSLRNMGETQYF; j_call: TRBJ2-5; d_call: .; clone_size: .; v_call: TRBV27
cdr3_nt: TGTGCCAGCAGCTACCAGACTAGCGGTGGCGCGGACGAGCAGTACTTC; cdr3_aa: CASSYQTSGGADEQYF; j_call: TRBJ2-7; d_call: TRBD2; clone_size: .; v_call: TRBV11-2
cdr3_nt: TGTGCCAGTAGTGAGAGTACGTACGAGCAGTACTTC; cdr3_aa: CASSESTYEQYF; j_call: TRBJ2-7; d_call: .; clone_size: many; v_call: TRBV19